Described below is a single TCR beta chain sequence and its context. The T cells that were sequenced for TCR beta were CD8+ and CD4+ cells from blood. The multiple sclerosis controls were treatment-naive patients affected by stable or active relapsing-remitting disease. Negative isolation was used for CD8+ and CD4+ T cells, and FACS enrichment was applied to TEMRA cells. Reverse transcription used about 0.45 to 1 ug RNA and random hexamers. Amplification of TCR beta CDR3 spanned 54 Vbeta and 13 Jbeta via immunoSEQ multiplex PCR. TCRdb redid the calling of the immunoSEQ multiplex PCR reads with MiXCR, one entry per CDR3 protein. This table holds some 110,000 distinct CDR3 sequences, 90% to 95% found once. These data come from a study of CD8 T cells in Susac syndrome. The CDR3 length is 14 residues. Trimming pared 10 bases from V and 4 bases from J, leaving 19 bases between. In germline, CDR1 is MNHEY, CDR2 SVGAGI.

Material: CD4+ T cells from PBMCs. This chain uses TRBV6-5 with TRBJ1-1, with D tentatively TRBD1 (5 bases). The TCR sequence derives from a human donor with multiple sclerosis. The CDR3 coding sequence is TGTGCCATCCACTCCAGGGCTGGAGGCACTGAAGCTTTCTTT. Protein sequence: CAIHSRAGGTEAFF.